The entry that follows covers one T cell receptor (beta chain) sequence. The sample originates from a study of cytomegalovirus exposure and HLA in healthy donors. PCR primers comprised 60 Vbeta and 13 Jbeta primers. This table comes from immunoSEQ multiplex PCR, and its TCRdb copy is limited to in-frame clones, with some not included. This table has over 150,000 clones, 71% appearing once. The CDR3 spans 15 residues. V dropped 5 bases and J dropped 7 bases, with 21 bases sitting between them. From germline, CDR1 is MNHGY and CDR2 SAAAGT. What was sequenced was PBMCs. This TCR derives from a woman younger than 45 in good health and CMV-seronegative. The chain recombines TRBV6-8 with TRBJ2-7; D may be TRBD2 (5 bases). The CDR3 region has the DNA TGTGCCAGCAGTGCCGATGGACCTACTCCGGGAGAGCAGTACTTC. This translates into CASSADGPTPGEQYF.